This T cell receptor beta chain came from a study of shared clonotypes between healthy human individuals. Study conclusions and caveats: Donors were few, which limited the genetic and exposure-history diversity represented.

A note on this clone: What it binds is not known.

Generated by immunoSEQ multiplex PCR, the TCRdb table keeps only in-frame clones and is missing some. The repertoire holds around 1,000,000 clones, with 60% to 80% as singletons. CDR1 SGHTA and CDR2 FQGNSA come from the germline V gene. The V end lost 3 bases, the J end lost 4 bases, and 10 bases lay between the germline ends. This CDR3 region has 13 residues. The rearrangement joins TRBV7-2 to TRBJ2-7, with D uncertain. The sample consisted of memory CD4+ T cells from PBMCs. Described subset: CD45RA-negative fraction. The receptor's source is a man younger than 30 in good health. Some clones in this sample may be carry-over from other donors' samples. The CDR3 region has the DNA TGTGCCAGCAGCTTTAATAACGGATACGAGCAGTACTTC. Its translation: CASSFNNGYEQYF.